This T cell receptor beta chain was sequenced in a study of blood T cell repertoires in COVID-19. The V and J ends lost 2 bases and 4 bases, in that order; junction bases with no gene match: 8. The CDR3 loop spans 16 amino acids. CDR1 is SGHAT and CDR2 is FQNNGV in the germline V gene. The method was immunoSEQ multiplex PCR; TCRdb's version includes in-frame clones alone and lacks a portion of them. The profile shows about 250,000 clones, almost 85% of them singletons. The sample was peripheral blood. The receptor was derived from a man aged 45-65 years with active or convalescent COVID-19. The V call is TRBV11-2, the J call TRBJ2-1; 7 bases agree with TRBD2. The CDR3 loop reads CASSLTAGAAYNEQFF. The CDR3 region has the DNA TGTGCCAGCAGCTTAACGGCGGGAGCGGCTTACAATGAGCAGTTCTTC.